This T cell receptor (beta chain) originates from a study of shared clonotypes between healthy human individuals. Study conclusions and caveats: Larger estimated richness was generally recorded for naive subsets relative to memory subsets. Naive CD4 clonotypes overlapped across several donors at roughly 5%.

CD8 cells regarded as naive lacked CD45RO, were positively chosen for CCR7, and omitted terminally differentiated effector memory CD45RA+ cells. Once extracted for a subset, genomic DNA was divided evenly among several immunoSEQ plates. TCRdb keeps only in-frame clones here, not all; method: immunoSEQ multiplex PCR. The table has about 1,900,000 clones, 85% to 95% seen once; the top ten hold 1.2%. This CDR3 has 16 residues. V was trimmed by 1 base and J by 2 bases, leaving 12 bases between them. Germline values: CDR1 SGHNT, CDR2 YENEEA. As regards this clone: Its antigen is currently unknown.

Sequencing was performed on naive CD8+ T cells sorted from blood. This sequence joins TRBV11-3 and TRBJ1-5; D unclear. The TCR was taken from a man between 18 and 35 years old in good health. CDR3 in DNA: TGTGCCAGCAGCTTAGGAGGGATCTATCGCAATCAGCCCCAGCATTTT. This encodes CASSLGGIYRNQPQHF.